The sequence of this T cell receptor (beta chain) was determined in a study of blood T cell repertoires in COVID-19. Study overall: Collection of acute and convalescent COVID-19 samples took place in the United States, Italy and Spain. T cells, B-cell-depleted T cells, or PBMCs supplied cDNA or gDNA.

In the source study's methods: Amplifying reference gene primers gave estimates of nucleated cell counts. Using immunoSEQ multiplex PCR, the repertoire was profiled, and TCRdb retains in-frame clones only, with some absent. The V and J calls and clone size are taken from that table; D and trimming were inferred from the DNA. This table has 200,000 to 300,000 clones, around four fifths appearing once. This CDR3 has 14 amino acids. V shed 1 base, J shed 8 bases, and the junction held 2 bases outside the gene matches. The germline V gene has CDR1 MGHRA and CDR2 YSYEKL. The V gene is TRBV4-1, the J gene TRBJ2-1, with 10 bases aligning to TRBD1. The receptor was derived from a woman aged 55-70 years with active or convalescent COVID-19. Sequenced sample: peripheral blood. CDR3 loop: CASSQGTGGDEQFF. CDR3 sequence (DNA): TGCGCCAGCAGCCAAGGGACAGGGGGTGATGAGCAGTTCTTC.